The entry below describes one TCR beta chain. Antigen unknown. This specimen belongs to a study of siplizumab effects on memory and regulatory T cells. Points from the study as a whole: Tregs that proliferated in siplizumab cultures did not have their suppressive function confirmed. Naive T cells appeared more diverse than memory cells and seemed to be major alloresponse contributors. Siplizumab caused a significant drop in alloreactive sequences traceable to unstimulated CD4+ memory cells.

Per sample, the assay covered roughly 10^5 TCR templates. Measured with immunoSEQ multiplex PCR; TCRdb has only the in-frame clones, and not every one. Altogether about 50,000 clones are present, roughly 92% being singletons, with the ten largest covering under 20%. Germline trimming cut 6 bases from V and 9 bases from J; bases unmatched to any gene: 17. Germline values: CDR1 MNHEY, CDR2 SMNVEV (reference sequence). CDR3 size: 18 residues. The J gene is TRBJ2-1, the V gene TRBV27; TRBD2 aligns across 13 bases. The clonotype comes from a human donor in good health. Sequencing was done on a sample of CD8+ T cells sorted from blood. CDR3 DNA: TGTGCCAGCAGAGTAGGAATGGGACTAGCGGGAAAAGGGGGTGAGCAGTTCTTC. It codes for CASRVGMGLAGKGGEQFF.